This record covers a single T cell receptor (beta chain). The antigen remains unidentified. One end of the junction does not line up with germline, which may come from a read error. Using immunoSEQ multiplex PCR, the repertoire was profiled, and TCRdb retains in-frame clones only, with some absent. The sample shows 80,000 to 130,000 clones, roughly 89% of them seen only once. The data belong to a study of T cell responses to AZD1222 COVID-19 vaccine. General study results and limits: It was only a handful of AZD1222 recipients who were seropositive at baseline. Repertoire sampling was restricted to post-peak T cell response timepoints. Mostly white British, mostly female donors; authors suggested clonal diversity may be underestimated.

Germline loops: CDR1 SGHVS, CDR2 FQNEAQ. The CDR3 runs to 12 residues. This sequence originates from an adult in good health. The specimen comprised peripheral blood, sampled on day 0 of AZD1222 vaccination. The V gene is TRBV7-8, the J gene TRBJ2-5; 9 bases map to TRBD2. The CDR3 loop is CASSQESGGPHF. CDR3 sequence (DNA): TGTGCCAGCAGCCAAGAAAGCGGGGGGCCCCACTTC.